A single T cell receptor (beta chain) is shown here with its context. The antigen is undetermined. The PCR employed 60 Vbeta primers together with 13 Jbeta primers. Repertoires were generated with immunoSEQ multiplex PCR, while TCRdb's copy carries only in-frame clones and drops some. Seen here are about 260,000 clones, about 75% observed once, and the top ten hold approximately 2.1%. This sample was included in a study of cytomegalovirus exposure and HLA in healthy donors. Germline loops: CDR1 ENHRY, CDR2 SYGVKD. With 3 bases removed from V and 1 base from J, the gap between germline ends came to 12 bases. The CDR3 spans 15 residues. Findings and limits, study-wide: The authors enumerated over 150 TCR beta chains as linked to cytomegalovirus.

This sequence was found in a female donor in good health and CMV-seronegative. The gene calls are TRBV10-3 and TRBJ2-5, with a weak D call TRBD2 (5 bases). The sequencing input was PBMCs. In DNA form, the CDR3 reads TGTGCCATCAGTGATGTGGGAGCCCCCCAAGAGACCCAGTACTTC. Protein sequence: CAISDVGAPQETQYF.